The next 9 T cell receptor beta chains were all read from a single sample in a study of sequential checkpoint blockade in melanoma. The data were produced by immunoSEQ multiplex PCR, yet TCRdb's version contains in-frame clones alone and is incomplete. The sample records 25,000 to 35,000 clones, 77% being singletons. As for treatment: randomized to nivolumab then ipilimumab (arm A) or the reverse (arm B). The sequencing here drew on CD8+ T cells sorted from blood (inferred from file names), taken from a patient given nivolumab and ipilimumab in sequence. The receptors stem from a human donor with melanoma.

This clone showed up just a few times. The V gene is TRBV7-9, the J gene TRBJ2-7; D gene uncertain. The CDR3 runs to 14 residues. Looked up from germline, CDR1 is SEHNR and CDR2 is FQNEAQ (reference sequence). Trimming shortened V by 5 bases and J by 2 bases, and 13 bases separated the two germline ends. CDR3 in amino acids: CASSHPARPYEQYF. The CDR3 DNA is TGTGCCAGCAGCCACCCGGCCAGGCCCTACGAGCAGTACTTC.

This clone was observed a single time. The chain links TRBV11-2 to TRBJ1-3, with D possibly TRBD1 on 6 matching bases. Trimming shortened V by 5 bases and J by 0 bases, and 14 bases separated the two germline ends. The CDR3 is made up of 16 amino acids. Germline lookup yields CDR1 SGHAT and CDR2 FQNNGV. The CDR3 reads CASSATAGDSGNTIYF. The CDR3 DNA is TGTGCCAGCAGCGCCACCGCAGGGGACTCTGGAAACACCATATATTTT. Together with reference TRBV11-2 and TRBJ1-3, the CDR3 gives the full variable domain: EAGVAQSPRYKIIEKRQSVAFWCNPISGHATLYWYQQILGQGPKLLIQFQNNGVVDDSQLPKDRFSAERLKGVDSTLKIQPAKLEDSAVYLCASSATAGDSGNTIYFGEGSWLTVV.

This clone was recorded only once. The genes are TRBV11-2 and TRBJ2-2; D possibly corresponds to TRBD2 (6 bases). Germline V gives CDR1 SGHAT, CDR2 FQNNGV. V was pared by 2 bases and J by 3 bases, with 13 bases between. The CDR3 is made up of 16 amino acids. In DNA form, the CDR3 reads TGTGCCAGCAGCTTATATCGGGGGAGCGACACCGGGGAGCTGTTTTTT. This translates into CASSLYRGSDTGELFF.

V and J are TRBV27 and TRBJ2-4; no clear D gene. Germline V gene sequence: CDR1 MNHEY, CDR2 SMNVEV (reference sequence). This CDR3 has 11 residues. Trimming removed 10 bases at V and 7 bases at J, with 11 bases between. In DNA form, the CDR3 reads TGTGCCACTCAGTTCGGGAACATTCAGTACTTC. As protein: CATQFGNIQYF.

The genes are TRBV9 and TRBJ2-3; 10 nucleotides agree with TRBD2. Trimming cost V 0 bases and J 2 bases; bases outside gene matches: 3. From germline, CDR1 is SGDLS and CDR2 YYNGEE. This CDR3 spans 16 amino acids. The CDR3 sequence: CASSVALAGDTDTQYF. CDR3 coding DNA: TGTGCCAGCAGCGTAGCGCTAGCGGGAGACACAGATACGCAGTATTTT. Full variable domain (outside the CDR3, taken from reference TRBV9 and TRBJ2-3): DSGVTQTPKHLITATGQRVTLRCSPRSGDLSVYWYQQSLDQGLQFLIQYYNGEERAKGNILERFSAQQFPDLHSELNLSSLELGDSALYFCASSVALAGDTDTQYFGPGTRLTVL.

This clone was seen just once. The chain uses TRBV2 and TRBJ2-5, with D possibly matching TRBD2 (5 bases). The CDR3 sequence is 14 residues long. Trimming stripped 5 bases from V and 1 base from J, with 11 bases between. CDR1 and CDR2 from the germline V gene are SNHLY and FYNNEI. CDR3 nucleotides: TGTGCCAGCAGTCCTCCGGAGGCCCAAGAGACCCAGTACTTC. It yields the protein CASSPPEAQETQYF.

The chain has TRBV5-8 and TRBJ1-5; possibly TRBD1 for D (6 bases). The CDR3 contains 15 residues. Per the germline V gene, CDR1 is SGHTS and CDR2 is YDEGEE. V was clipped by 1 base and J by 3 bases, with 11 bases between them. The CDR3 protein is CASSLFQGHNQPQHF. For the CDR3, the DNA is TGTGCCAGCAGCTTGTTTCAGGGGCACAATCAGCCCCAGCATTTT.

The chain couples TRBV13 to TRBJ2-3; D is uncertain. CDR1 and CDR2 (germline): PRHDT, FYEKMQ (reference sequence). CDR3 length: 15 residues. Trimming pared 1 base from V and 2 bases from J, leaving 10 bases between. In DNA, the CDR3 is TGTGCCAGCAGCTTAGCCCGCGGAAACACAGATACGCAGTATTTT. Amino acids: CASSLARGNTDTQYF.

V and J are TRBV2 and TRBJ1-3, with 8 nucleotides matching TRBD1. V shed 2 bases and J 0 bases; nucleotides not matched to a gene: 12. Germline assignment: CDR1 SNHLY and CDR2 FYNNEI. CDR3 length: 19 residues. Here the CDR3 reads CASSEYGTGALLSGNTIYF. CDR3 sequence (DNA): TGTGCCAGCAGTGAATACGGGACAGGAGCCCTTCTCTCTGGAAACACCATATATTTT. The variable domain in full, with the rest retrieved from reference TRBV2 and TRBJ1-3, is EPEVTQTPSHQVTQMGQEVILRCVPISNHLYFYWYRQILGQKVEFLVSFYNNEISEKSEIFDDQFSVERPDGSNFTLKIRSTKLEDSAMYFCASSEYGTGALLSGNTIYFGEGSWLTVV.